A selection of T cell receptor beta chains follows, all from one sample in a study of T cell responses to AZD1222 COVID-19 vaccine. Measured with immunoSEQ multiplex PCR; TCRdb has only the in-frame clones, and not every one. Of approximately 220,000 clones detected, about 93% appear once; the ten largest clones hold about 1%. The specimen was peripheral blood, collected on day 0 of MenACWY control vaccination. The source is an adult in good health. CDR3s include the opening cysteine and the closing phenylalanine or tryptophan. A D gene is named only where the DNA matches it firmly. Part of the rows lack a size; the others show once, few, many or a class for expanded clones.

v_gene: TRBV5-4; j_gene: TRBJ2-7; d_gene: TRBD1; abundance: NA; CDR3nt: TGTGCCAGCAGCTCCCCACAGGGGGCGCGGGAGCAGTACTTC; CDR3aa: CASSSPQGAREQYF
v_gene: TRBV12-3/TRBV12-4; j_gene: TRBJ1-3; d_gene: NA; abundance: NA; CDR3nt: TGTGCCAGCAGCCGACAGCGAAGGGCCACCATATATTTT; CDR3aa: CASSRQRRATIYF
v_gene: TRBV5-5; j_gene: TRBJ1-2; d_gene: TRBD1; abundance: NA; CDR3nt: TGTGCCAGCAGCCCTGCCGGGACAGGGGATCGTGGCTACACCTTC; CDR3aa: CASSPAGTGDRGYTF
v_gene: TRBV5-8; j_gene: TRBJ1-2; d_gene: NA; abundance: NA; CDR3nt: TGTGCCAGCAGACCACAAGGATACTATGGCTACACCTTC; CDR3aa: CASRPQGYYGYTF
v_gene: TRBV9; j_gene: TRBJ2-5; d_gene: NA; abundance: NA; CDR3nt: TGTGCCAGCAGCGTAGGGGGGGGCCTGGAGACCCAGTACTTC; CDR3aa: CASSVGGGLETQYF
v_gene: TRBV7-8; j_gene: TRBJ1-2; d_gene: NA; abundance: NA; CDR3nt: TGTGCCAGCAGCACACGAGGCAGGGCGGGCTACACCTTC; CDR3aa: CASSTRGRAGYTF
v_gene: TRBV9; j_gene: TRBJ1-2; d_gene: TRBD1; abundance: NA; CDR3nt: TGTGCCAGCAGCTTAGACCCCGACAGGGGGGGAAACTATGGCTACACCTTC; CDR3aa: CASSLDPDRGGNYGYTF
v_gene: TRBV5-4; j_gene: TRBJ1-4; d_gene: NA; abundance: NA; CDR3nt: TGTGCCAGCAGCAAAGGGGGGGAACTTAATGAAAAACTGTTTTTT; CDR3aa: CASSKGGELNEKLFF
v_gene: TRBV11-2; j_gene: TRBJ1-2; d_gene: TRBD1; abundance: NA; CDR3nt: TGTGCCAGCAGCTTAGAGAGGACAGGTCTAAGTGGCTACACCTTC; CDR3aa: CASSLERTGLSGYTF
v_gene: TRBV28; j_gene: TRBJ1-5; d_gene: TRBD1; abundance: NA; CDR3nt: TGTGCCAGCAGTGCCCCCGGGACAGGGAACAATCAGCCCCAGCATTTT; CDR3aa: CASSAPGTGNNQPQHF
v_gene: TRBV6-5; j_gene: TRBJ2-5; d_gene: NA; abundance: NA; CDR3nt: TGTGCCAGCACGCCAGGGGAGGGAATAGGGACCCAGTACTTC; CDR3aa: CASTPGEGIGTQYF
v_gene: TRBV12-3/TRBV12-4; j_gene: TRBJ2-1; d_gene: NA; abundance: NA; CDR3nt: TGTGCCAGCAGTTCAGAGGCCTCTCAGTTCTTC; CDR3aa: CASSSEASQFF
v_gene: TRBV11-2; j_gene: TRBJ1-2; d_gene: NA; abundance: NA; CDR3nt: TGTGCCAGCAGCGCCCCCGGCCAGCTGCCCTATGGCTACACCTTC; CDR3aa: CASSAPGQLPYGYTF
v_gene: TRBV3-1/TRBV3-2; j_gene: TRBJ1-2; d_gene: NA; abundance: NA; CDR3nt: TGTGCCAGCAGCCAAGGTACGGCTCACTCTTATGGCTACACCTTC; CDR3aa: CASSQGTAHSYGYTF
v_gene: TRBV2; j_gene: TRBJ1-2; d_gene: NA; abundance: NA; CDR3nt: TGTGCCAGCAGGGGGCGGACATCCTATGGCTACACCTTC; CDR3aa: CASRGRTSYGYTF
v_gene: TRBV12-3/TRBV12-4; j_gene: TRBJ1-1; d_gene: NA; abundance: NA; CDR3nt: TGTGCCAGCAGGGGGAACACTGAAGCTTTCTTT; CDR3aa: CASRGNTEAFF
v_gene: TRBV14; j_gene: TRBJ2-5; d_gene: NA; abundance: once; CDR3nt: TGTGCCAGCAGCCAAGCTAGGTCAGAGACCCAGTACTTC; CDR3aa: CASSQARSETQYF